The present T cell receptor beta chain was sequenced within a study of post-analysis software for immune sequencing data. About the research overall: Relapsing-remitting, secondary progressive and progressive-relapsing forms of multiple sclerosis all featured among disease courses.

Points on this clonotype: Its antigen is currently unknown.

Study results and caveats: Analysis by F measure revealed that same-batch samples clustered strongly together. Five TRBV segments were significantly more frequent in patients than in controls. TRBV5-6, TRBV5-1 and TRBV20-1 were among these segments. Versus controls, multiple sclerosis patients showed significantly lower diversity (normalized Chao1).

Presence of unique molecular identifiers characterized the TCR beta cDNA libraries. It was from approximately 0.91 to 9.4 million T cells that some 500,000 cDNA molecules came. One entry per CDR3 protein results from TCRdb running MiXCR on the PCR reads. The table records 350,000 to 450,000 distinct CDR3 sequences, 39% of them present only once. CDR1 is MGHRA and CDR2 is YSYEKL in the germline V gene. V gave up 0 bases and J gave up 0 bases; unmatched junction bases: 4. The CDR3 loop spans 16 amino acids. The specimen sequenced was blood. The TCR was taken from a girl aged 2 to 10 with multiple sclerosis. J is TRBJ2-7 and V is TRBV4-1; 8 bases match TRBD1. The CDR3 loop is CASSQDHTGGSYEQYF. In nucleotides, the CDR3 is TGCGCCAGCAGCCAAGATCATACAGGGGGCTCCTACGAGCAGTACTTC.